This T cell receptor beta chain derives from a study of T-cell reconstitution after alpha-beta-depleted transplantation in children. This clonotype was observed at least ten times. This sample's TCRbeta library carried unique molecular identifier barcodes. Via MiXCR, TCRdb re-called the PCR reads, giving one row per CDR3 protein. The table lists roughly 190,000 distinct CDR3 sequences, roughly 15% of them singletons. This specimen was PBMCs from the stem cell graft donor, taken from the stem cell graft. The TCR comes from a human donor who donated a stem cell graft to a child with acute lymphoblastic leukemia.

The CDR3 loop is CAISEPPDRREQETQYF. The CDR3 bases are TGTGCCATCAGTGAACCCCCCGACAGAAGGGAACAAGAGACCCAGTACTTC. The chain carries TRBV10-3 and TRBJ2-5; D may be TRBD1 (5 bases). Germline CDR1 reads ENHRY; CDR2 reads SYGVKD. The CDR3 contains 17 residues. V was trimmed by 3 bases and J by 2 bases, leaving 19 bases between them.